Listed here are 22 T cell receptor beta chains from one sample, sequenced in a study of cytomegalovirus exposure and HLA in healthy donors. Vbeta (60) and Jbeta (13) primers were used in the PCR. Data came from immunoSEQ multiplex PCR; TCRdb stores just in-frame clones and leaves some out. The repertoire holds some 150,000 clones, with more than 80% as singletons. Input material: PBMCs. These receptors came from a woman younger than 45 in good health and CMV-seropositive.

In nucleotides, the CDR3 is TGTGCCAGCAGCGGAACAGGGTCTGGCTACACCTTC. Protein: CASSGTGSGYTF. The chain combines TRBV9 with TRBJ1-2; D possibly corresponds to TRBD1 (6 bases). The V gene's germline CDR1 is SGDLS and CDR2 YYNGEE. The V end lost 3 bases, the J end lost 7 bases, and 10 bases lay between the germline ends. The CDR3 extends over 12 amino acids. Using reference TRBV9 and TRBJ1-2 for the parts outside the CDR3, the full variable domain is DSGVTQTPKHLITATGQRVTLRCSPRSGDLSVYWYQQSLDQGLQFLIQYYNGEERAKGNILERFSAQQFPDLHSELNLSSLELGDSALYFCASSGTGSGYTFGSGTRLTVV.

This chain uses TRBV7-2 with TRBJ1-2; 9 bases align to TRBD1. Germline V CDR1 and CDR2: SGHTA, FQGNSA. V lost 5 bases, J lost 2 bases, and 9 bases stayed unmatched. The CDR3 is 16 residues long. This CDR3 reads CASSPSYRGRNYGYTF. For the CDR3, the DNA is TGTGCCAGCAGCCCCTCCTACAGGGGGCGAAACTATGGCTACACCTTC.

This chain links TRBV6-5 with TRBJ2-7; tentatively, D is TRBD1 (5 bases). The CDR3 has 11 residues. Germline V gives CDR1 MNHEY, CDR2 SVGAGI. V was shortened by 2 bases and J by 6 bases, with 5 bases between the two germline ends. CDR3 loop: CASSYRGEQYF. The CDR3 nucleotides read TGTGCCAGCAGTTACAGGGGCGAGCAGTACTTC.

The CDR3 DNA reads as TGCGCCAGCAGCACAACTAGCGGGGGGAGTTCCTACGAGCAGTACTTC. Translating it yields CASSTTSGGSSYEQYF. The chain joins TRBV5-1 to TRBJ2-7; the match to TRBD2 covers 12 bases. Germline CDR1 is SGHRS and CDR2 is YFSETQ. CDR3 size: 16 residues. J gave up 1 base and V 4 bases, and 6 bases lay outside the gene matches.

This chain uses TRBV7-8 with TRBJ2-1; 11 nucleotides line up with TRBD2. J gave up 4 bases and V 1 base, and 9 bases lay outside the gene matches. Germline values: CDR1 SGHVS, CDR2 FQNEAQ. The CDR3 spans 18 residues. The CDR3 loop is CASSLDPLAGANYNEQFF. CDR3 DNA: TGTGCCAGCAGCTTAGACCCACTAGCGGGGGCAAATTACAATGAGCAGTTCTTC.

The chain employs TRBV5-4 and TRBJ2-5; 8 nucleotides align to TRBD2. The CDR3 covers 17 residues. The V and J ends lost 3 bases and 3 bases, in that order; junction bases with no gene match: 13. Germline CDR1 is SGHNT and CDR2 is YYREEE (reference sequence). The CDR3 sequence is CASSSLGGAGFEETQYF. CDR3 DNA: TGTGCCAGCAGCTCCCTCGGGGGGGCTGGATTCGAAGAGACCCAGTACTTC.

V usage is TRBV4-2 and J usage is TRBJ2-7, with D possibly TRBD2 on 5 matching bases. Germline CDR1 LGHNA, CDR2 YNFKEQ. The CDR3 totals 13 residues. Trimming stripped 3 bases from V and 3 bases from J, with 9 bases between. CDR3 residues: CASSQPGSYEQYF. The CDR3 DNA reads TGTGCCAGCAGCCAGCCTGGGAGCTACGAGCAGTACTTC.

V usage is TRBV18 and J usage is TRBJ1-2, with 7 bases that match TRBD1. This CDR3 is 14 amino acids long. After removal of 3 bases from V and 6 bases from J, the junction contained 7 bases not matched to a gene. CDR1 KGHSH and CDR2 LQKENI come from the germline V gene. DNA of the CDR3: TGTGCCAGCTCACCGGGACAGCCCTTTGATGGCTACACCTTC. Encoded protein: CASSPGQPFDGYTF.

The chain employs TRBV27 and TRBJ2-7; the match to TRBD2 covers 13 bases. Germline CDR1 MNHEY, CDR2 SMNVEV (reference sequence). The trim removed 4 bases at V and 8 bases at J, leaving 5 bases unmatched. The CDR3 is 14 amino acids. The CDR3 DNA reads as TGTGCCAGCAGTTCGGGGACTAGCGGGGCAAAGCAGTACTTC. Encoded protein: CASSSGTSGAKQYF.

This clone was counted once. V and J are TRBV19 and TRBJ1-5; D is uncertain. Trimming took 1 base from V and 4 from J, leaving 8 bases between them. CDR3 length equals 14 residues. Germline lookup yields CDR1 LNHDA and CDR2 SQIVND (reference sequence). CDR3 sequence (DNA): TGTGCCAGTAGTATAGTATCGGGGAATCAGCCCCAGCATTTT. Residues: CASSIVSGNQPQHF.

This clone was seen more than once but under ten times. The chain couples TRBV5-4 to TRBJ2-5; possibly TRBD1 for D (5 bases). The CDR3 contains 13 residues. Trimming removed 3 bases from V and 2 bases from J, with 8 bases in between. Germline V lookup: CDR1 SGHNT, CDR2 YYREEE (reference sequence). The CDR3 is CASSSQVQETQYF. The CDR3 DNA reads TGTGCCAGCAGCTCACAGGTTCAAGAGACCCAGTACTTC.

The V and J genes are TRBV27 and TRBJ2-7, with 11 positions matching TRBD1. Germline-derived CDR1 and CDR2 are MNHEY and SMNVEV (reference sequence). Trimming took 6 bases from V and 4 from J; bases not matched to a gene: 8. This CDR3 contains 15 residues. The CDR3 region is CASRFNRDRGYEQYF. CDR3 nucleotides: TGTGCCAGCAGATTTAACCGGGACAGGGGGTACGAGCAGTACTTC.

This clone was seen more than once but under ten times. The chain carries TRBV9 and TRBJ2-7; tentatively, D is TRBD2 (6 bases). V was shortened by 0 bases and J by 2 bases, with 12 bases between the two germline ends. CDR3 length equals 15 residues. The germline V gene encodes CDR1 SGDLS and CDR2 YYNGEE. DNA for the CDR3: TGTGCCAGCAGCGTAGCCGCCGGGACTCCCTACGAGCAGTACTTC. Its translation: CASSVAAGTPYEQYF.

The rearrangement uses TRBV10-3 and TRBJ2-1; TRBD2 matches at 8 bases. Germline V gives CDR1 ENHRY, CDR2 SYGVKD. The CDR3 is 17 amino acids. The trim removed 1 base at V and 5 bases at J, leaving 10 bases unmatched. The CDR3 here is CAISEWTSSVGDNEQFF. The CDR3 DNA sequence: TGTGCCATCAGTGAGTGGACTAGCTCGGTGGGTGACAATGAGCAGTTCTTC.

The rearrangement joins TRBV5-5 to TRBJ2-1, with 9 bases aligning to TRBD1. The CDR3 has 15 residues. Germline V gene data show CDR1 as SGHKS and CDR2 as YYEKEE (reference sequence). J gave up 7 bases and V 4 bases, and 9 bases lay outside the gene matches. Here the CDR3 reads CASSRRDRVWNEQFF. The CDR3 DNA sequence: TGTGCCAGCAGCCGCCGGGACAGGGTATGGAATGAGCAGTTCTTC. The variable domain in full, with the rest retrieved from reference TRBV5-5 and TRBJ2-1, is DAGVTQSPTHLIKTRGQQVTLRCSPISGHKSVSWYQQVLGQGPQFIFQYYEKEERGRGNFPDRFSARQFPNYSSELNVNALLLGDSALYLCASSRRDRVWNEQFFGPGTRLTVL.

The CDR3 here is CASSSTGSRGGYTF. The CDR3 nucleotides read TGTGCCAGCAGTTCGACAGGGTCCCGGGGAGGCTACACCTTC. The gene calls are TRBV6-1 and TRBJ1-2; the match to TRBD1 covers 7 bases. V trimming: 5 bases; J trimming: 8 bases; junction bases outside the gene matches: 11. The CDR3 loop spans 14 amino acids. Looked up from germline, CDR1 is MNHNS and CDR2 is SASEGT.

This clone was picked up one time. The V call is TRBV6-1, the J call TRBJ1-6, with a possible D match to TRBD1 (5 bases). Looked up from germline, CDR1 is MNHNS and CDR2 is SASEGT. The CDR3 has 13 residues. Trimming removed 2 bases from V and 10 bases from J, with 9 bases in between. CDR3 residues: CASSEQGESPLHF. Written as DNA, the CDR3 is TGTGCCAGCAGTGAACAGGGCGAGTCACCCCTCCACTTT.

The gene calls are TRBV4-3 and TRBJ2-5; the match to TRBD1 covers 9 bases. Germline CDR1 LGHNA, CDR2 YSLEER. V lost 3 bases to trimming and J lost 4 bases; unmatched junction nucleotides: 0. The CDR3 has 13 amino acids. The CDR3: CASSQGQGETQYF. The CDR3 DNA follows: TGCGCCAGCAGCCAGGGACAGGGAGAGACCCAGTACTTC.

This sequence joins TRBV19 and TRBJ1-3; 7 bases fit TRBD1. J was trimmed by 0 bases and V by 5 bases; bases with no gene match: 7. The CDR3 sequence is 16 residues long. The V gene's germline CDR1 is LNHDA and CDR2 SQIVND (reference sequence). CDR3 region: CASSFGQAYSGNTIYF. CDR3 nucleotide sequence: TGTGCCAGTAGTTTCGGACAGGCATACTCTGGAAACACCATATATTTT.

This chain joins TRBV10-3 and TRBJ2-1; D not resolved. In germline, CDR1 is ENHRY, CDR2 SYGVKD. The length of the CDR3 is 14 residues. The V gene lost 0 bases and the J gene lost 0 bases, with 3 bases spanning the gap. The CDR3 region is CAISESGSYNEQFF. CDR3 in DNA: TGTGCCATCAGTGAGTCCGGCTCCTACAATGAGCAGTTCTTC.

The CDR3: CASSVDSEAGGDTQYF. In DNA, the CDR3 is TGTGCCAGCAGCGTAGATAGCGAAGCGGGGGGGGATACGCAGTATTTT. V is TRBV9 and J is TRBJ2-3; 10 nucleotides match TRBD2. V was clipped by 0 bases and J by 6 bases; unmatched bases: 7. Looked up from germline, CDR1 is SGDLS and CDR2 is YYNGEE. The CDR3 has 16 amino acids. The complete variable domain, with remaining parts taken from reference TRBV9 and TRBJ2-3, reads DSGVTQTPKHLITATGQRVTLRCSPRSGDLSVYWYQQSLDQGLQFLIQYYNGEERAKGNILERFSAQQFPDLHSELNLSSLELGDSALYFCASSVDSEAGGDTQYFGPGTRLTVL.

The chain employs TRBV7-2 and TRBJ1-2; 10 bases fit TRBD1. V lost 7 bases and J lost 8; bases outside the gene matches: 19. The germline V gene encodes CDR1 SGHTA and CDR2 FQGNSA. This CDR3 is 17 amino acids long. As DNA, the CDR3 is TGTGCCAGCAACCCTCGGGCGCCTTTCGGACAGGGGGAGGGCTACACCTTC. Translated: CASNPRAPFGQGEGYTF. Complete variable domain (other parts from reference TRBV7-2 and TRBJ1-2): GAGVSQSPSNKVTEKGKDVELRCDPISGHTALYWYRQSLGQGLEFLIYFQGNSAPDKSGLPSDRFSAERTGGSVSTLTIQRTQQEDSAVYLCASNPRAPFGQGEGYTFGSGTRLTVV.